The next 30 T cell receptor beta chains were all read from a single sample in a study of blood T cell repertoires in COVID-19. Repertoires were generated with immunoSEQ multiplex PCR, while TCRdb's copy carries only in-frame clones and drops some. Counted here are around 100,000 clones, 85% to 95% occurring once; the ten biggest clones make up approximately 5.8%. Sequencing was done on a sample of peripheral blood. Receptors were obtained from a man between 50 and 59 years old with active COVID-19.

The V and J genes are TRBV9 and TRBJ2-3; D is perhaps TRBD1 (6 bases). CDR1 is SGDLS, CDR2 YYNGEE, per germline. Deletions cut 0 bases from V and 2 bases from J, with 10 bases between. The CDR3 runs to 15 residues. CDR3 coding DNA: TGTGCCAGCAGCGTAGGGGGGCGGTACACAGATACGCAGTATTTT. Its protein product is CASSVGGRYTDTQYF. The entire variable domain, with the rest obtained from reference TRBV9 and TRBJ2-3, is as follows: DSGVTQTPKHLITATGQRVTLRCSPRSGDLSVYWYQQSLDQGLQFLIQYYNGEERAKGNILERFSAQQFPDLHSELNLSSLELGDSALYFCASSVGGRYTDTQYFGPGTRLTVL.

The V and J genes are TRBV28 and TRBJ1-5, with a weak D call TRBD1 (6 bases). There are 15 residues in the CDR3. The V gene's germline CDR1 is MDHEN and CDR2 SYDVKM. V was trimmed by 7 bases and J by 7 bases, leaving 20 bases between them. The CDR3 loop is CASKSYAGGGQPQHF. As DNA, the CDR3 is TGTGCCAGCAAGAGTTACGCGGGGGGCGGGCAGCCCCAGCATTTT. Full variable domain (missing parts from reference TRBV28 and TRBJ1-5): DVKVTQSSRYLVKRTGEKVFLECVQDMDHENMFWYRQDPGLGLRLIYFSYDVKMKEKGDIPEGYSVSREKKERFSLILESASTNQTSMYLCASKSYAGGGQPQHFGDGTRLSIL.

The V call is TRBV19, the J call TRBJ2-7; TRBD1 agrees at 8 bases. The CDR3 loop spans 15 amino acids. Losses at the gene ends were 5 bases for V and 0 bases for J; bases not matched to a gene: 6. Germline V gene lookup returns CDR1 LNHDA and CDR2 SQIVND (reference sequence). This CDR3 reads CASSVTGGISYEQYF. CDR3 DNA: TGTGCCAGTAGTGTTACAGGGGGAATCTCCTACGAGCAGTACTTC.

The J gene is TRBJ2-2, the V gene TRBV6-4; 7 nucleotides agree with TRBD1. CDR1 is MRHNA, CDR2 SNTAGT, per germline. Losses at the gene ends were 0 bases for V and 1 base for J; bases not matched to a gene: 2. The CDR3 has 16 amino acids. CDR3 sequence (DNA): TGTGCCAGCAGTGACTCTTCAGGGGGGAACACCGGGGAGCTGTTTTTT. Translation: CASSDSSGGNTGELFF.

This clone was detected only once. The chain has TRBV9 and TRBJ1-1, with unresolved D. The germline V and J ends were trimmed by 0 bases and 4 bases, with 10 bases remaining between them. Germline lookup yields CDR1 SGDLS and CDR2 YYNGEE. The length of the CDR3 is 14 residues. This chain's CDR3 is CASSVEQIATEAFF. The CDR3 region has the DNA TGTGCCAGCAGCGTAGAACAGATTGCCACTGAAGCTTTCTTT.

Here the CDR3 reads CASSQQLLEGETQYF. The DNA of the CDR3 is TGTGCCAGCAGCCAACAACTCCTGGAGGGAGAGACCCAGTACTTC. The genes are TRBV3-1 (or the pseudogene TRBV3-2) and TRBJ2-5; the D gene is possibly TRBD2 (6 bases). V was shortened by 2 bases and J by 4 bases, with 14 bases between the two germline ends. Germline lookup yields CDR1 LGHDT and CDR2 YNNKEL (reference sequence). This CDR3 is built from 15 residues.

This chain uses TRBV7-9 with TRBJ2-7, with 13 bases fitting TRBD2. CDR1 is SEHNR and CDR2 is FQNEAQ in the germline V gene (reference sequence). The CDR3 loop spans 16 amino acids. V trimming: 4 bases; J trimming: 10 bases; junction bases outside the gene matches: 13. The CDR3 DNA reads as TGTGCCAGCAGCTACGAAACTAGCGGGAGGGCCACGGGACAGTACTTC. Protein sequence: CASSYETSGRATGQYF.

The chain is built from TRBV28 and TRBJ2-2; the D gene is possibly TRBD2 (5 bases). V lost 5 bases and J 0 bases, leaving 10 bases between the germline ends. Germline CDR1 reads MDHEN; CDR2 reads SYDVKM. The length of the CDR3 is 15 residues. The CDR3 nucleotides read TGTGCCAGCAGTCGCTCACTAGCGAACACCGGGGAGCTGTTTTTT. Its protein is CASSRSLANTGELFF.

The CDR3 DNA sequence: TGTGCCAGCAGCTTATCGGGAGAGGGAGAGCCCCAGCATTTT. Its translation is CASSLSGEGEPQHF. This sequence joins TRBV7-9 and TRBJ1-5; D gene ambiguous. With 2 bases removed from V and 8 bases from J, the gap between germline ends came to 13 bases. Germline-derived CDR1 and CDR2 are SEHNR and FQNEAQ (reference sequence). The CDR3 totals 14 residues.

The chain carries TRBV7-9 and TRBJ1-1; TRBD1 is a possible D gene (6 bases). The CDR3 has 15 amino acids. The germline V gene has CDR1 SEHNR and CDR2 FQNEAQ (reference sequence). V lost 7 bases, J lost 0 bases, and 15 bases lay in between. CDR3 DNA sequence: TGTGCCAGCACCAAACGGGGGGGGCTGAACACTGAAGCTTTCTTT. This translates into CASTKRGGLNTEAFF.

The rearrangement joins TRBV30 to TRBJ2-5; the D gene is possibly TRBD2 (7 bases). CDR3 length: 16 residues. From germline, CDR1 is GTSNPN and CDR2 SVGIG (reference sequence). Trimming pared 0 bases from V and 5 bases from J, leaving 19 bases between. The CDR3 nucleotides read TGTGCCTGGAGTGTAGGGGGGGGTTTTTCGCAGGAGACCCAGTACTTC. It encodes CAWSVGGGFSQETQYF.

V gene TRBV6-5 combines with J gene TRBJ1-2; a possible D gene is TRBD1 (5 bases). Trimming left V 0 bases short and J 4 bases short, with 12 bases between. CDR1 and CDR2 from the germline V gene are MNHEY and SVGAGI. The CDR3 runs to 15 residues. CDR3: CASSYSQGGVYGYTF. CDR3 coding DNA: TGTGCCAGCAGTTACTCCCAGGGTGGGGTCTATGGCTACACCTTC.

The DNA for the CDR3 is TGTGCCAGCAGCGACGGGGGAGTGGGCACAGATACGCAGTATTTT. It codes for CASSDGGVGTDTQYF. The chain carries TRBV3-1 (or the pseudogene TRBV3-2) and TRBJ2-3, with D maybe TRBD2 (6 bases). The CDR3 is made up of 15 amino acids. V gave up 5 bases and J gave up 1 base, with 13 bases separating them. Looked up from germline, CDR1 is LGHDT and CDR2 is YNNKEL (reference sequence).

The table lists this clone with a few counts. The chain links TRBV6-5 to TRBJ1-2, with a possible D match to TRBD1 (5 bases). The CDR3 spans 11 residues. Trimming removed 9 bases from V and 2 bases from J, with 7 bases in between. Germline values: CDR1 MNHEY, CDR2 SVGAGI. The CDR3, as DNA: TGTGCCAGTCGACAGAACTATGGCTACACCTTC. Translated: CASRQNYGYTF.

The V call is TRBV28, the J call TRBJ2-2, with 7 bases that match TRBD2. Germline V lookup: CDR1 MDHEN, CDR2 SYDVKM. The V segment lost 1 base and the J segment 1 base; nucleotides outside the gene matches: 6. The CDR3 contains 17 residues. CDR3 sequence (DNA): TGTGCCAGCAGTTTATTCGGTCTAGCGGAGAACACCGGGGAGCTGTTTTTT. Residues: CASSLFGLAENTGELFF.

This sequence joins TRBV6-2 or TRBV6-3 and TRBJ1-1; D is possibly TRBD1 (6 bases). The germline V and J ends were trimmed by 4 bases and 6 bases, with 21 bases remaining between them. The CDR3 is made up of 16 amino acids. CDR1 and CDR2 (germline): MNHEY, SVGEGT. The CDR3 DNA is TGTGCCAGCAGTTGGGTGGGGGCGGAGCCCAAGGCTGAAGCTTTCTTT. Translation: CASSWVGAEPKAEAFF.

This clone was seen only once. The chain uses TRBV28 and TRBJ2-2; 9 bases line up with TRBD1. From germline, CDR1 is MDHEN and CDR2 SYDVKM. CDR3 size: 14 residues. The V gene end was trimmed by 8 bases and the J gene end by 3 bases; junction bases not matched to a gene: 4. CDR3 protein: CASETGGYTGELFF. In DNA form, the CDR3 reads TGTGCCAGCGAGACAGGGGGTTACACCGGGGAGCTGTTTTTT. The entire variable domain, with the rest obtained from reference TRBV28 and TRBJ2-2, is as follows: DVKVTQSSRYLVKRTGEKVFLECVQDMDHENMFWYRQDPGLGLRLIYFSYDVKMKEKGDIPEGYSVSREKKERFSLILESASTNQTSMYLCASETGGYTGELFFGEGSRLTVL.

In DNA form, the CDR3 reads TGCGCCAGCAGCTTGGCGGGAGGGCCTTTGGTGGAGACCCAGTACTTC. Protein: CASSLAGGPLVETQYF. This rearrangement joins TRBV5-1 to TRBJ2-5; 8 bases fit TRBD2. The CDR3 consists of 16 residues. After removal of 0 bases from V and 5 bases from J, the junction contained 9 bases not matched to a gene. CDR1 is SGHRS, CDR2 YFSETQ, per germline. The full variable domain, rest sourced from reference TRBV5-1 and TRBJ2-5, is KAGVTQTPRYLIKTRGQQVTLSCSPISGHRSVSWYQQTPGQGLQFLFEYFSETQRNKGNFPGRFSGRQFSNSRSEMNVSTLELGDSALYLCASSLAGGPLVETQYFGPGTRLLVL.

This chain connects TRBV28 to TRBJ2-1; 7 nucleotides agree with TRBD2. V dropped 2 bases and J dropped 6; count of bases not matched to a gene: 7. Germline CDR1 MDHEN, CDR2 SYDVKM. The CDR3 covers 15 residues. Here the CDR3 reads CASSLSGTEINEQFF. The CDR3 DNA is TGTGCCAGCAGTTTAAGCGGGACCGAAATCAATGAGCAGTTCTTC. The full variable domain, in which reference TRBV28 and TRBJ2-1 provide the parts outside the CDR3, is DVKVTQSSRYLVKRTGEKVFLECVQDMDHENMFWYRQDPGLGLRLIYFSYDVKMKEKGDIPEGYSVSREKKERFSLILESASTNQTSMYLCASSLSGTEINEQFFGPGTRLTVL.

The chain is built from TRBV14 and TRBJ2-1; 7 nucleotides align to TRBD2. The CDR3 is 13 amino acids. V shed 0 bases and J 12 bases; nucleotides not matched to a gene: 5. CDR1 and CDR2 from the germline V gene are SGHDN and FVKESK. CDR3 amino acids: CASSQEEGRVQFF. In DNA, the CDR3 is TGTGCCAGCAGCCAAGAGGAGGGGAGGGTGCAGTTCTTC.

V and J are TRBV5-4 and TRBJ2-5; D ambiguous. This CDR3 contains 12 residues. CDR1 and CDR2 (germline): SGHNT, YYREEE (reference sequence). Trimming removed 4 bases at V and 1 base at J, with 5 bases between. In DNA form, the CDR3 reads TGTGCCAGCAGCCCCTCCCAAGAGACCCAGTACTTC. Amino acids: CASSPSQETQYF.

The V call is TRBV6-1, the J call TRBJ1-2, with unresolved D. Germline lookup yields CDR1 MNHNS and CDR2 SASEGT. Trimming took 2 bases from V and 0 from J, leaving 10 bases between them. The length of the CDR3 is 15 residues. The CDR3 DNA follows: TGTGCCAGCAGTGAATTCGGGATAGCTAACTATGGCTACACCTTC. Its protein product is CASSEFGIANYGYTF.

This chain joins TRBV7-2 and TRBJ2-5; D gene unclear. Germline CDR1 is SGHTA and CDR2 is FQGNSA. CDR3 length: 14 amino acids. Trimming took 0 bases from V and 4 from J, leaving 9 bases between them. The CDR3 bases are TGTGCCAGCAGCTTAGCCCAGGCCCGAGAGACCCAGTACTTC. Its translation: CASSLAQARETQYF.

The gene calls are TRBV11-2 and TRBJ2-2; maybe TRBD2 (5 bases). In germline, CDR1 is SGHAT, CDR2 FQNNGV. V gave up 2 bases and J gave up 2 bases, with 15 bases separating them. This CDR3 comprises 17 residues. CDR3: CASSLKGGGRNTGELFF. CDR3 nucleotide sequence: TGTGCCAGCAGCTTAAAAGGCGGAGGCAGAAACACCGGGGAGCTGTTTTTT.

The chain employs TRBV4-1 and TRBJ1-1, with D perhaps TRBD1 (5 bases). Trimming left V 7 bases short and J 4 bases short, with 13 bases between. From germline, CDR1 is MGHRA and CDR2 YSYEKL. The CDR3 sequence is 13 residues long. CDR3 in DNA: TGCGCCAGCACCCTCCCAGGGTCCACTGAAGCTTTCTTT. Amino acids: CASTLPGSTEAFF.

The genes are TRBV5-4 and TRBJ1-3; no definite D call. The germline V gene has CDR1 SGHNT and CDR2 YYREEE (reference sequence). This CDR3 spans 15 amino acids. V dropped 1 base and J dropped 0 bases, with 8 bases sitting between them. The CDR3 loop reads CASSLRSPSGNTIYF. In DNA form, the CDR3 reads TGTGCCAGCAGCTTGAGGAGCCCCTCTGGAAACACCATATATTTT.

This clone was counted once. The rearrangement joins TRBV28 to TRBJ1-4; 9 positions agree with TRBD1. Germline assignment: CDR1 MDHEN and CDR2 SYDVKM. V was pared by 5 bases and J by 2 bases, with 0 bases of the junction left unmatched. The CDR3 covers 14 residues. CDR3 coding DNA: TGTGCCAGCAGTACAGGGGGCACTAATGAAAAACTGTTTTTT. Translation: CASSTGGTNEKLFF. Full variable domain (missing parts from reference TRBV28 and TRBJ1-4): DVKVTQSSRYLVKRTGEKVFLECVQDMDHENMFWYRQDPGLGLRLIYFSYDVKMKEKGDIPEGYSVSREKKERFSLILESASTNQTSMYLCASSTGGTNEKLFFGSGTQLSVL.

CDR3 DNA sequence: TGTGCCAGCAGTTACTCTGGGGACAGGGGGACTCAGCCCCAGCATTTT. It specifies CASSYSGDRGTQPQHF. The chain joins TRBV6-6 to TRBJ1-5, with 11 positions matching TRBD1. This CDR3 comprises 16 residues. CDR1 and CDR2 from the germline V gene are MNHNY and SVGAGI (reference sequence). Germline trimming cut 0 bases from V and 6 bases from J; bases unmatched to any gene: 4.

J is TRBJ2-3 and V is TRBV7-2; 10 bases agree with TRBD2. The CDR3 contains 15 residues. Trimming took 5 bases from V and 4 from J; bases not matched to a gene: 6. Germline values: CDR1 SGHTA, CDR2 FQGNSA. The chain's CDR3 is CASSASSGSSDTQYF. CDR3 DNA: TGTGCCAGCAGCGCCTCTAGCGGGAGTTCAGATACGCAGTATTTT.

In DNA form, the CDR3 reads TGTGCCAGCAGCCCCGGACTAGCGGGGGCAGATACGCAGTATTTT. Translating gives CASSPGLAGADTQYF. The chain links TRBV6-6 to TRBJ2-3; 13 bases agree with TRBD2. V dropped 6 bases and J dropped 4; count of bases not matched to a gene: 4. CDR3 length equals 15 residues. CDR1 is MNHNY and CDR2 is SVGAGI in the germline V gene (reference sequence).